The 10 T cell receptor beta chains reported below all come from one sample, sequenced in a study of T-cell memory formation after mild COVID-19. TCRdb used MiXCR to reprocess the 5' RACE reads, holding one entry per CDR3 protein. This sample has around 190,000 distinct CDR3 sequences, with approximately 17% found just once. What was sequenced was PBMCs or a T cell subset sorted from them (not recorded which). The source of these receptors is a man aged 18 to 29 who had mild COVID-19 (a few samples of this study predate the infection). Cell type and time point are not known.

The chain employs TRBV7-2 and TRBJ2-1, with 9 bases matching TRBD2. The germline V gene encodes CDR1 SGHTA and CDR2 FQGNSA. V gave up 11 bases and J gave up 8 bases; unmatched junction bases: 16. This CDR3 spans 15 amino acids. The CDR3 DNA is TGTGCCTCCAAGGATCTAGCGGGGAGCTCTTATGAGCAGTTCTTC. Translation gives CASKDLAGSSYEQFF.

This clonotype showed up just a few times. V is TRBV6-1 and J is TRBJ1-2, with D possibly matching TRBD1 (5 bases). Trimming removed 5 bases at V and 6 bases at J, with 10 bases between. Germline CDR1 is MNHNS and CDR2 is SASEGT. The CDR3 runs to 12 residues. This chain's CDR3 is CASSKGSDGYTF. The CDR3, as DNA: TGTGCCAGCAGTAAGGGGTCGGATGGCTACACCTTC.

The table lists this clonotype with many counts. The chain has TRBV20-1 and TRBJ1-2; D ambiguous. V shed 3 bases and J shed 7 bases, with 3 bases lying between them. The germline CDR1 and CDR2 sequences are DFQATT and SNEGSKA (reference sequence). The CDR3 loop spans 9 amino acids. The CDR3 nucleotides read TGCAGTGCTAGTGGTGGCTACACCTTC. This gives the protein CSASGGYTF.

This clonotype has just a few counts. The V and J genes are TRBV7-2 and TRBJ2-5; D possibly corresponds to TRBD2 (6 bases). In germline, CDR1 is SGHTA, CDR2 FQGNSA. CDR3 length equals 15 residues. Between the trimmed V and J ends, which lost 6 bases and 5 bases, there was a span of 19 bases. The chain's CDR3 is CASRPGTFGSETQYF. In DNA form, the CDR3 reads TGTGCCAGCAGGCCCGGGACTTTCGGGTCTGAGACCCAGTACTTC.

This clonotype was detected ten times or more. The genes are TRBV7-2 and TRBJ2-1; possibly TRBD1 for D (5 bases). CDR1 is SGHTA, CDR2 FQGNSA, per germline. This CDR3 is 15 amino acids long. The V and J ends lost 1 base and 5 bases respectively, with 12 bases between them. CDR3 sequence (DNA): TGTGCCAGCAGCTTAGATCCAGGGATCCACAATGAGCAGTTCTTC. Translated: CASSLDPGIHNEQFF.

The sample holds a few counts of this clonotype. The rearrangement joins TRBV6-5 to TRBJ1-2; 10 bases agree with TRBD1. Germline values: CDR1 MNHEY, CDR2 SVGAGI. The CDR3 has 15 amino acids. Trimming at V came to 2 bases and at J to 4 bases, leaving 4 bases not matched to a gene. The CDR3 sequence is CASSYPGTGAYGYTF. DNA for the CDR3: TGTGCCAGCAGTTACCCCGGGACAGGGGCCTATGGCTACACCTTC.

The chain employs TRBV7-8 and TRBJ2-5, with D possibly matching TRBD2 (6 bases). The V and J ends lost 1 base and 5 bases respectively, with 14 bases between them. The germline CDR1 and CDR2 sequences are SGHVS and FQNEAQ. The length of the CDR3 is 15 residues. The CDR3 region is CASSLGGAGLETQYF. The CDR3 DNA sequence: TGTGCCAGCAGCTTAGGCGGGGCGGGTTTGGAGACCCAGTACTTC.

V usage is TRBV12-3 or TRBV12-4 and J usage is TRBJ2-3; 7 positions agree with TRBD2. The CDR3 totals 14 residues. With 3 bases clipped from V and 2 bases from J, the junction kept 2 bases outside the gene matches. In nucleotides, the CDR3 is TGTGCCAGCAGTTTTGGACTAGACACAGATACGCAGTATTTT. It encodes CASSFGLDTDTQYF.

Here the CDR3 reads CSASQGGTYEQYV. The CDR3 DNA follows: TGCAGTGCTAGTCAGGGCGGCACCTACGAGCAGTACGTC. V is TRBV20-1 and J is TRBJ2-7; D possibly corresponds to TRBD1 (5 bases). The CDR3 sequence is 13 residues long. With 3 bases removed from V and 2 bases from J, the gap between germline ends came to 11 bases. Per germline, CDR1 DFQATT and CDR2 SNEGSKA (reference sequence).

The chain has TRBV5-4 and TRBJ1-1, with D possibly TRBD1 on 6 matching bases. This CDR3 has 14 amino acids. Trimming cost V 2 bases and J 4 bases, with 12 bases left between them. Germline V lookup: CDR1 SGHNT, CDR2 YYREEE (reference sequence). The CDR3 DNA reads TGTGCCAGCAGCTTTCCACAGGGTGGCACTGAAGCTTTCTTT. It translates to CASSFPQGGTEAFF.